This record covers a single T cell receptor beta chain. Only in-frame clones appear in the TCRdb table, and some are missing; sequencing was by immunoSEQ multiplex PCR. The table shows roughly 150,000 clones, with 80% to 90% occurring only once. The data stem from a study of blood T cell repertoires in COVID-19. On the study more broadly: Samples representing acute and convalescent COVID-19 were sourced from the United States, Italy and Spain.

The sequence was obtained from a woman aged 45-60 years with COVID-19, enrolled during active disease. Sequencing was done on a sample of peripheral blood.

In DNA form, the CDR3 reads TGTGCCAGCAGTGAAAGGTCAGGGAACAATGAGCAGTTCTTC. It translates to CASSERSGNNEQFF. The chain uses TRBV6-1 and TRBJ2-1; D is possibly TRBD1 (5 bases). Germline V gene data show CDR1 as MNHNS and CDR2 as SASEGT. The V end lost 2 bases, the J end lost 5 bases, and 10 bases lay between the germline ends. The CDR3 extends over 14 amino acids.